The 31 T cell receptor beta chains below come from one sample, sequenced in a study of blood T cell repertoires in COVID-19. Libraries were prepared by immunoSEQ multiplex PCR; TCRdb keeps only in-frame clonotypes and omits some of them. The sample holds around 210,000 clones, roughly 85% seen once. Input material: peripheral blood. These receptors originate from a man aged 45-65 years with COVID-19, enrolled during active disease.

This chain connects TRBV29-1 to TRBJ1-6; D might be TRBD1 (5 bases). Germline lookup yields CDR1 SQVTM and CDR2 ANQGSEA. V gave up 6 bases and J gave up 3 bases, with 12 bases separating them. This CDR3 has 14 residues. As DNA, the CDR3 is TGCAGCGTCGGAGGGGAGGGCTATAATTCACCCCTCCACTTT. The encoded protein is CSVGGEGYNSPLHF.

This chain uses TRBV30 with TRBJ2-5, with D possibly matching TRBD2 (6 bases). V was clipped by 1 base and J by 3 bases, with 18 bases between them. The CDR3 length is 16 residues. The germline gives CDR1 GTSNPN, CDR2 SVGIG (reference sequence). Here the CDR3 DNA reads TGTGCCTGGAGTGGAGGGACTCTTAGTGTAAAAGAGACCCAGTACTTC. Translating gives CAWSGGTLSVKETQYF.

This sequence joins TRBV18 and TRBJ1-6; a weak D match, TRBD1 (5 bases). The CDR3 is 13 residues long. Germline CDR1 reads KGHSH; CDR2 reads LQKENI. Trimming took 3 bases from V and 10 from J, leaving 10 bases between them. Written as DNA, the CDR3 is TGTGCCAGCTCACCGGGGGGTGGGTCACCCCTCCACTTT. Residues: CASSPGGGSPLHF.

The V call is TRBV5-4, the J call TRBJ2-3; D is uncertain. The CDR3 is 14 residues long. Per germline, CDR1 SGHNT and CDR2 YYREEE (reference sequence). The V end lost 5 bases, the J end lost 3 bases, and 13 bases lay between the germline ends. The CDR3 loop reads CASSSLEITDTQYF. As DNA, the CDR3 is TGTGCCAGCAGTTCCCTAGAGATAACAGATACGCAGTATTTT. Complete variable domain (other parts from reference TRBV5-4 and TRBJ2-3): ETGVTQSPTHLIKTRGQQVTLRCSSQSGHNTVSWYQQALGQGPQFIFQYYREEENGRGNFPPRFSGLQFPNYSSELNVNALELDDSALYLCASSSLEITDTQYFGPGTRLTVL.

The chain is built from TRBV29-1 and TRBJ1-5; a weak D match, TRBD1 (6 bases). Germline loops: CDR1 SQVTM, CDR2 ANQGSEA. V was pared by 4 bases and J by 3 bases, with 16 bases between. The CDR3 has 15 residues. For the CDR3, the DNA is TGCAGCGTTGTTTTTTGGACAGTGTTCAATCAGCCCCAGCATTTT. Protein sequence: CSVVFWTVFNQPQHF.

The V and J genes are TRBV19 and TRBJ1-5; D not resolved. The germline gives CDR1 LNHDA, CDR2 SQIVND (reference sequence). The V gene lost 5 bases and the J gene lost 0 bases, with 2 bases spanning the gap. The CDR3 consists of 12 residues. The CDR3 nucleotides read TGTGCCAGTAGTCGTAGCAATCAGCCCCAGCATTTT. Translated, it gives CASSRSNQPQHF.

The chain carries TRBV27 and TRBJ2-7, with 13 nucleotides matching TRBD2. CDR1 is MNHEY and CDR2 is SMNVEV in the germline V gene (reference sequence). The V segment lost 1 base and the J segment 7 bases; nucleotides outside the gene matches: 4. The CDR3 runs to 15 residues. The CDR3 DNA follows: TGTGCCAGCAGTTTATACGGACTAGCGGGGGAAGAGCAGTACTTC. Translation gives CASSLYGLAGEEQYF.

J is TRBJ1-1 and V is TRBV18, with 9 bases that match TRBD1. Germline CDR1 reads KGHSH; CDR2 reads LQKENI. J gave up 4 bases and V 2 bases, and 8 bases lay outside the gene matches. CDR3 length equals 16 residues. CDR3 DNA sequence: TGTGCCAGCTCACCAACGGAACAGGGGGCAACCACTGAAGCTTTCTTT. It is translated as CASSPTEQGATTEAFF. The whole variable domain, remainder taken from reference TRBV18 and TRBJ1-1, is NAGVMQNPRHLVRRRGQEARLRCSPMKGHSHVYWYRQLPEEGLKFMVYLQKENIIDESGMPKERFSAEFPKEGPSILRIQQVVRGDSAAYFCASSPTEQGATTEAFFGQGTRLTVV.

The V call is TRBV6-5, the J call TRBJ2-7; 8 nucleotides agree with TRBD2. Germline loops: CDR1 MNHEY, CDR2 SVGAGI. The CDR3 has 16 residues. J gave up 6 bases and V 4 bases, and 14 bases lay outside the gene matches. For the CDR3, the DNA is TGTGCCAGCAGTTCCCGCGGCGGGGGGTCCTTCTCCGAGCAGTACTTC. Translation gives CASSSRGGGSFSEQYF.

CDR3 protein: CASSQVIFRDRGRVARGYTF. The CDR3 DNA follows: TGTGCCAGCAGCCAGGTTATTTTCCGGGACAGGGGGCGGGTCGCGCGGGGCTACACCTTC. This chain links TRBV3-1 (or the pseudogene TRBV3-2) with TRBJ1-2; 12 bases agree with TRBD1. CDR1 is LGHDT, CDR2 YNNKEL, per germline (reference sequence). The CDR3 has 20 amino acids. Germline trimming cut 3 bases from V and 8 bases from J; bases unmatched to any gene: 22.

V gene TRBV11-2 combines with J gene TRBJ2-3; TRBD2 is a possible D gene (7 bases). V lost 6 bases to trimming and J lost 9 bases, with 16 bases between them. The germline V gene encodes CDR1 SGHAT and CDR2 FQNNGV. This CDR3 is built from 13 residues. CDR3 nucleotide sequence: TGTGCCAGCAGTCCGGGGGGCCTAGGGACGCAGTATTTT. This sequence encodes CASSPGGLGTQYF. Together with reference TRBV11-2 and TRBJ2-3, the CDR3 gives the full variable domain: EAGVAQSPRYKIIEKRQSVAFWCNPISGHATLYWYQQILGQGPKLLIQFQNNGVVDDSQLPKDRFSAERLKGVDSTLKIQPAKLEDSAVYLCASSPGGLGTQYFGPGTRLTVL.

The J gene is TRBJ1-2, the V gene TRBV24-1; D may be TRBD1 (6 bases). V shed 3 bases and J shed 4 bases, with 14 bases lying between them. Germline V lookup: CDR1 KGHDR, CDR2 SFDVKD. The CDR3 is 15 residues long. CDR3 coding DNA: TGTGCCACCAGTGATACCCAACAGGGATTCTATGGCTACACCTTC. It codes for CATSDTQQGFYGYTF.

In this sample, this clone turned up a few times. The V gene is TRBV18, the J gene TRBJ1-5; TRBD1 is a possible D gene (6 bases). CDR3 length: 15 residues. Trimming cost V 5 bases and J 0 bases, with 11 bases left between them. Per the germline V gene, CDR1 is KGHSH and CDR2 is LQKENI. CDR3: CASSTQGNSNQPQHF. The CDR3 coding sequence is TGTGCCAGCTCAACTCAGGGGAATAGCAATCAGCCCCAGCATTTT.

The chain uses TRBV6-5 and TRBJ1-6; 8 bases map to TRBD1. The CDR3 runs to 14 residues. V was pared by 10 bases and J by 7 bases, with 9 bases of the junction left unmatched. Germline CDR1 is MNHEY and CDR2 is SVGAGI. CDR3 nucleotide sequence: TGTGCCACCGGAGAAAACAGGGGGAATTCACCCCTCCACTTT. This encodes CATGENRGNSPLHF.

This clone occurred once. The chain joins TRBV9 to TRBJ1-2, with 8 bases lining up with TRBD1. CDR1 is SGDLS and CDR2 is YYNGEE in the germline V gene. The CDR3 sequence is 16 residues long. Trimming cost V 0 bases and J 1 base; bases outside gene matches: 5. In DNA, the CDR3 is TGTGCCAGCAGCGTAGCTACAGGGGGGAATAACTATGGCTACACCTTC. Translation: CASSVATGGNNYGYTF. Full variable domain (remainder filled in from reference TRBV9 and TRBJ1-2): DSGVTQTPKHLITATGQRVTLRCSPRSGDLSVYWYQQSLDQGLQFLIQYYNGEERAKGNILERFSAQQFPDLHSELNLSSLELGDSALYFCASSVATGGNNYGYTFGSGTRLTVV.

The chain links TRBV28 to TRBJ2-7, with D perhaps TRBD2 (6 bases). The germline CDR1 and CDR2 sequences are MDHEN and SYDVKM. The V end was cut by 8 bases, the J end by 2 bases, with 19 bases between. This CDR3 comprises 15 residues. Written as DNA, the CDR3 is TGTGCCAGCCTCCCATATATGGCGGGGACCTACGAGCAGTACTTC. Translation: CASLPYMAGTYEQYF.

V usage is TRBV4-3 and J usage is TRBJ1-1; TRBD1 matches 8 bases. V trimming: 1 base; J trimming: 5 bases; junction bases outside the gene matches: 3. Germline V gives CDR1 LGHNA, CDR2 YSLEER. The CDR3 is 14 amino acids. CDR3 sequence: CASSQGTGTTEAFF. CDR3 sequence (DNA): TGCGCCAGCAGCCAAGGGACAGGGACGACTGAAGCTTTCTTT.

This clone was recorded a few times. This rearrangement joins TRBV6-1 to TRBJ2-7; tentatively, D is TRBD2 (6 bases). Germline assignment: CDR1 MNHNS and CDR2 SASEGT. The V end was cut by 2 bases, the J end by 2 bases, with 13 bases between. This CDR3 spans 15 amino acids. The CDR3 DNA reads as TGTGCCAGCAGTGAATCTGGACTACTGGCCTACGAGCAGTACTTC. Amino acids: CASSESGLLAYEQYF.

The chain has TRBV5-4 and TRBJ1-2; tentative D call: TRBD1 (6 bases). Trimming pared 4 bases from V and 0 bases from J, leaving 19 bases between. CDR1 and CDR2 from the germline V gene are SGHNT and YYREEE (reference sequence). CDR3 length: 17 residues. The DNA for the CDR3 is TGTGCCAGCAGCCTGGAGCCAGGGGCGCCGCCTAACTATGGCTACACCTTC. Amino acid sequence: CASSLEPGAPPNYGYTF.

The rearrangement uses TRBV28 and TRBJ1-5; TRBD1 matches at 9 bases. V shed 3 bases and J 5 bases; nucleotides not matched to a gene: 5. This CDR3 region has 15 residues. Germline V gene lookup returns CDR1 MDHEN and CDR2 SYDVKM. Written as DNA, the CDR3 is TGTGCCAGCAGTTTTACAGGGGGCAGTCATCAGCCCCAGCATTTT. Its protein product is CASSFTGGSHQPQHF. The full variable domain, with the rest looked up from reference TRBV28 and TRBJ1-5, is DVKVTQSSRYLVKRTGEKVFLECVQDMDHENMFWYRQDPGLGLRLIYFSYDVKMKEKGDIPEGYSVSREKKERFSLILESASTNQTSMYLCASSFTGGSHQPQHFGDGTRLSIL.

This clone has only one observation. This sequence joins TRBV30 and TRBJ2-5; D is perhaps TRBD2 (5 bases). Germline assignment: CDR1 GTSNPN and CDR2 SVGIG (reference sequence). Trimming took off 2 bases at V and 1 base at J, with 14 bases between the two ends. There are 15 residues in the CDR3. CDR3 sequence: CAWSTGSSPQETQYF. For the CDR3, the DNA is TGTGCCTGGAGTACGGGGTCCAGCCCCCAAGAGACCCAGTACTTC.

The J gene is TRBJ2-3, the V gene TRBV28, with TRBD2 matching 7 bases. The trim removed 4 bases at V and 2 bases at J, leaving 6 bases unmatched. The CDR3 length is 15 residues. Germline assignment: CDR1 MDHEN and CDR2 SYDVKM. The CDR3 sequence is CASSWSGVSTDTQYF. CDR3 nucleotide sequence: TGTGCCAGCAGTTGGAGCGGGGTTTCCACAGATACGCAGTATTTT.

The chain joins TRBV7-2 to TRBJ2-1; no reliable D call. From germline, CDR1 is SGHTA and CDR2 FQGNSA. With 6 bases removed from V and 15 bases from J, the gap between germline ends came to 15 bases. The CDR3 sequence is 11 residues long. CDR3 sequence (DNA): TGTGCCAGCAGTGGCGGCCTAGTGTGGTTCTTC. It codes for CASSGGLVWFF.

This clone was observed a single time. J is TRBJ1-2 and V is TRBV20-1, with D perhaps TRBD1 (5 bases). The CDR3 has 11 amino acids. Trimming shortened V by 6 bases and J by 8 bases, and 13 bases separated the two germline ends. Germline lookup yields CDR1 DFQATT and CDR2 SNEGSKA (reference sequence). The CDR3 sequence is CSARQGWGYTF. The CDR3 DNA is TGCAGTGCACGTCAGGGTTGGGGCTACACCTTC.

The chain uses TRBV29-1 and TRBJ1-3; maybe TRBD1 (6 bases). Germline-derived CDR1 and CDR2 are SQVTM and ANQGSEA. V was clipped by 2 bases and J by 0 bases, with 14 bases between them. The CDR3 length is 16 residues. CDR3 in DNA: TGCAGCGTTGAAACTCGACAGGCGAGCTCTGGAAACACCATATATTTT. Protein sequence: CSVETRQASSGNTIYF.

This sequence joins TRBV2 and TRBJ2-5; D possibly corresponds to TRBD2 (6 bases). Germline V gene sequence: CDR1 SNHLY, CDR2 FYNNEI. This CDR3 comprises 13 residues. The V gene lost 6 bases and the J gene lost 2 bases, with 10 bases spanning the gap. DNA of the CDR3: TGTGCCAGCAGCGGAGGGCAACAAGAGACCCAGTACTTC. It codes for CASSGGQQETQYF.

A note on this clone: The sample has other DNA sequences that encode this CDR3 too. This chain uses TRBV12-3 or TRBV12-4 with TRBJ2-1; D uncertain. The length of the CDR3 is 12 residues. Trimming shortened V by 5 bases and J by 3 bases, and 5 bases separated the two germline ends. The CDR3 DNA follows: TGTGCCAGCAGTCCTAACTACAATGAGCAGTTCTTC. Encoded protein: CASSPNYNEQFF.

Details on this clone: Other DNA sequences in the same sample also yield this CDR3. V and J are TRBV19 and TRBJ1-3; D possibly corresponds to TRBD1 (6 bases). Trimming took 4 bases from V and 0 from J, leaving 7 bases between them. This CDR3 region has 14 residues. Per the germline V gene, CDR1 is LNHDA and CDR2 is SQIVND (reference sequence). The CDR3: CASSRTVSGNTIYF. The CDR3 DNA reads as TGTGCCAGTAGTAGGACAGTCTCTGGAAACACCATATATTTT.

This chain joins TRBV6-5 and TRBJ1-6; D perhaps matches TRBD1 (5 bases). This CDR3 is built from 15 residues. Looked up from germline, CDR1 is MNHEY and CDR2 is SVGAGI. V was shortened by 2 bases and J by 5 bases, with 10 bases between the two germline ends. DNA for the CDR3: TGTGCCAGCAGTTACGGGGGGTCCCATAATTCACCCCTCCACTTT. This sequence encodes CASSYGGSHNSPLHF.

The CDR3 DNA sequence: TGCGCCAGCAGCAAGGGACTAGCGGGTGACAATGAGCAGTTCTTC. This encodes CASSKGLAGDNEQFF. V usage is TRBV4-1 and J usage is TRBJ2-1; the match to TRBD2 covers 12 bases. The CDR3 runs to 15 residues. After removal of 5 bases from V and 5 bases from J, the junction contained 4 bases not matched to a gene. Germline V gene lookup returns CDR1 MGHRA and CDR2 YSYEKL.

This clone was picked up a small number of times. The CDR3 region is CASSSQQGATYEQYF. The CDR3 DNA follows: TGTGCCAGCAGCTCCCAACAGGGGGCGACTTACGAGCAGTACTTC. The chain recombines TRBV7-6 with TRBJ2-7; 9 bases agree with TRBD1. Trimming removed 4 bases from V and 4 bases from J; junction bases left unmatched: 8. CDR1 and CDR2 from the germline V gene are SGHVS and FNYEAQ. The CDR3 is 15 amino acids. Full variable domain (rest looked up from reference TRBV7-6 and TRBJ2-7): GAGVSQSPRYKVTKRGQDVALRCDPISGHVSLYWYRQALGQGPEFLTYFNYEAQQDKSGLPNDRFSAERPEGSISTLTIQRTEQRDSAMYRCASSSQQGATYEQYFGPGTRLTVT.